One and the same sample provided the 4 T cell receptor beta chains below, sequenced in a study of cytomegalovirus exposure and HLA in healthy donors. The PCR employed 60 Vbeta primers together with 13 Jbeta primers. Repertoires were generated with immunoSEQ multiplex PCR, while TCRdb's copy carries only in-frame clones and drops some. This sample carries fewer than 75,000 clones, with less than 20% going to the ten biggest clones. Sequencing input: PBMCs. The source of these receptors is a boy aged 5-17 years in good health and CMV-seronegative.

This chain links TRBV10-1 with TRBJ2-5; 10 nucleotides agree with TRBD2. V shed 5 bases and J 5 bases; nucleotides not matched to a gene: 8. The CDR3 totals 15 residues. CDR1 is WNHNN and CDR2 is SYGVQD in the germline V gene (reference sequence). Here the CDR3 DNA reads TGCGCCAGCAGTACCGGGACTAGCGATCGGGAGACCCAGTACTTC. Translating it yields CASSTGTSDRETQYF.

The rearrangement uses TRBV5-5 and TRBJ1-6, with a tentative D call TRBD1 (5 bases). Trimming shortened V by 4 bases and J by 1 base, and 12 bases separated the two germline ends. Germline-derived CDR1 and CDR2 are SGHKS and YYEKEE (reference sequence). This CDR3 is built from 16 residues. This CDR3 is CASSPKQESYNSPLHF. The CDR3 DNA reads TGTGCCAGCAGCCCGAAACAGGAGTCCTATAATTCACCCCTCCACTTT.

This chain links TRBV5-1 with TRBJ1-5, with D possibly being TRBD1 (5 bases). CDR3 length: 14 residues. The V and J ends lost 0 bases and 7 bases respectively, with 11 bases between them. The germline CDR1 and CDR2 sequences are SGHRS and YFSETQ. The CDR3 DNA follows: TGCGCCAGCAGCTTGGCAGGGTTGGAACAGCCCCAGCATTTT. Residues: CASSLAGLEQPQHF. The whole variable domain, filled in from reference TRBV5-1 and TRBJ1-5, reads KAGVTQTPRYLIKTRGQQVTLSCSPISGHRSVSWYQQTPGQGLQFLFEYFSETQRNKGNFPGRFSGRQFSNSRSEMNVSTLELGDSALYLCASSLAGLEQPQHFGDGTRLSIL.

CDR3 sequence reads: CASSIGRQTSNQPQHF. CDR3 nucleotide sequence: TGTGCCAGCAGCATCGGGAGGCAGACTAGCAATCAGCCCCAGCATTTT. This sequence joins TRBV7-2 and TRBJ1-5, with D uncertain. The V end lost 5 bases, the J end lost 0 bases, and 14 bases lay between the germline ends. Looked up from germline, CDR1 is SGHTA and CDR2 is FQGNSA. This CDR3 region has 16 residues.